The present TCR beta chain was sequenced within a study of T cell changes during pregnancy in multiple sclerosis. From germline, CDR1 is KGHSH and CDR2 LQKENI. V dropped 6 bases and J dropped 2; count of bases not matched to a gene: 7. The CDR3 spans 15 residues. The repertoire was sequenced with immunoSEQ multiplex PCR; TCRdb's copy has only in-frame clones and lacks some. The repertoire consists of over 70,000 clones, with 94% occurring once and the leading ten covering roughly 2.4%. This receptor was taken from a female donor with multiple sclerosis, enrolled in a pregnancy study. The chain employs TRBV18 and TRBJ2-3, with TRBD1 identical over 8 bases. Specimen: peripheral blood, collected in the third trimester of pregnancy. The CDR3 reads CASSLRQGSTDTQYF. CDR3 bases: TGTGCCAGCTCCCTAAGACAGGGGTCCACAGATACGCAGTATTTT.